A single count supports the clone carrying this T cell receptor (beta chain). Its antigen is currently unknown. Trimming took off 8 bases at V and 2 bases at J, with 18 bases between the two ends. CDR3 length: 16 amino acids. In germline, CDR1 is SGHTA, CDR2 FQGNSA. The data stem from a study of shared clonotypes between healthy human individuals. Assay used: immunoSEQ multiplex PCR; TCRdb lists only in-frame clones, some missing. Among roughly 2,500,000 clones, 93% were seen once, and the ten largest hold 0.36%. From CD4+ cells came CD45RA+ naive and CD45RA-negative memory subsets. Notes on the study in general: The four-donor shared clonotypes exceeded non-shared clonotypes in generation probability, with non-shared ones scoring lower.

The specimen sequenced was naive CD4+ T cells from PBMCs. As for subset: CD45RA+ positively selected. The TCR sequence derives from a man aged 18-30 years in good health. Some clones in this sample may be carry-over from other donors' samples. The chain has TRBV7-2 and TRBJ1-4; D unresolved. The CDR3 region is CASGNTRGVTNEKLFF. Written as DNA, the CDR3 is TGTGCCAGCGGGAACACGCGCGGGGTGACTAATGAAAAACTGTTTTTT.